These T cell receptor beta chains were read from a single sample in a study. MiXCR, applied by TCRdb to the 5' RACE reads, yields one record per CDR3 protein. The table has some 62,000 distinct CDR3 sequences, 25% to 30% seen once. Specimen: tumor-infiltrating naive CD4+ T cells sorted from the breast tumor. These receptors were collected from a female donor with breast cancer. Both conserved end residues are part of each CDR3. The D gene is left open where the match is weak. Size tells how often a clone was seen (once, few, many) or the class of an expanded clone, and some rows leave it out.

size	V	J	D	DNA	CDR3
many	TRBV9	TRBJ2-5	.	TGTGCCAGCACCCGGTGGGCTAGCGCCCAAGAGACCCAGTACTTC	CASTRWASAQETQYF
many	TRBV7-3	TRBJ1-4	.	TGTGCCAGCAGCCAAGCGGGGGAGGTGTGTGAAAAACTGTTTTTT	CASSQAGEVCEKLFF
many	TRBV6-6	TRBJ2-7	.	TGTGCCAGCAGCCAACAAGCATACGAGCAGTACTTC	CASSQQAYEQYF
few	TRBV6-1	TRBJ1-5	.	TGTGCCAGCAGTGAAGCTAGGACGCTTCGGGATCAGCCCCAGCATTTT	CASSEARTLRDQPQHF
few	TRBV27	TRBJ2-1	TRBD2	TGTGCCAGCAGTACAGGAGGACTAGCGGGCGTGAATGAGCAGTTCTTC	CASSTGGLAGVNEQFF
.	TRBV7-2	TRBJ1-5	.	TGTGCCAGCAGCTTTCGAAACCCCCAGGGGTATAGCAATCAGCCCCAGCATTTT	CASSFRNPQGYSNQPQHF
few	TRBV6-2/TRBV6-3	TRBJ2-7	.	TGTGCCAGCAGTTACGGGCCAGACTACGAGCAGTACTTC	CASSYGPDYEQYF
many	TRBV7-3	TRBJ2-1	.	TGTGCCAGCAGCCCAAGAGCCGGCAGCTCCTACAATGAGCAGTTCTTC	CASSPRAGSSYNEQFF
few	TRBV5-1	TRBJ1-2	TRBD1	TGCGCCAGCAGCTTGCAGGGGGGGGATGGCTACACCTTC	CASSLQGGDGYTF
many	TRBV29-1	TRBJ1-1	.	TGCAGCGTCAGGGGTACGGGCACTGAAGCTTTCTTT	CSVRGTGTEAFF
few	TRBV4-1	TRBJ1-2	.	TGCGCCAGCAGCCAAGATCGGAGGGTAGGCTACACCTTC	CASSQDRRVGYTF
few	TRBV7-3	TRBJ2-5	.	TGTGCCAGCGCCAGGCTCGCCCAAGAGACCCAGTACTTC	CASARLAQETQYF
many	TRBV14	TRBJ2-7	.	TGTGCCAGCAGCCCGGAGGTTACCTACGAGCAGTACTTC	CASSPEVTYEQYF
.	TRBV11-2	TRBJ2-5	TRBD2	TGTGCCAACAGCGGGGGGAGGGGGATGTACCAAGAGACCCAGTACTTC	CANSGGRGMYQETQYF
many	TRBV7-6	TRBJ1-1	.	TGTGCCAGCAGCTTAGATCCGGAATACACTGAAGCTTTCTTT	CASSLDPEYTEAFF
few	TRBV9	TRBJ2-5	TRBD2	TGTGCCAGCAGCCCGGACCTAGGGACTAGCGAGGAAGAGACCCAGTACTTC	CASSPDLGTSEEETQYF
few	TRBV29-1	TRBJ2-3	TRBD2	TGCAGCCCACGGACGGGGGGAGATACGCAGTATTTT	CSPRTGGDTQYF
.	TRBV5-6	TRBJ2-1	.	TGTGCCAGCAGCTTGCTGCGGGAGCAGTTCTTC	CASSLLREQFF
many	TRBV20-1	TRBJ2-7	TRBD2	TGCAGTGCTACACCGGGACTAGGGCGAGACGAGCAGTACTTC	CSATPGLGRDEQYF
many	TRBV29-1	TRBJ2-3	TRBD1	TGCAGCGCAAGACGGCAGGGGGAAGATACGCAGTATTTT	CSARRQGEDTQYF